The present entry profiles one T cell receptor beta chain with its context. Antigen: not known. Regarding time point: pre-sensitization, week 0. As for treatment: therapeutic diphenylcyclopropenone sensitization with weekly scalp DPC. This sample was included in a study of human T cells and chemical hapten exposure. MiXCR was run by TCRdb on the RACE reads, yielding one entry per CDR3 protein. The sample lists tens of thousands of distinct CDR3 sequences; 6.7% were seen once. Study-level points and caveats: Expanded TCRs grouped into significantly more large CDR3 similarity clusters than controls produced. Alopecia in all donors means immunity may differ from healthy individuals. Patch test score was positively correlated with the counts of PT1 expanded TCRs.

V lost 8 bases, J lost 10 bases, and 18 bases lay in between. The CDR3 loop spans 14 amino acids. Germline V gene lookup returns CDR1 ENHRY and CDR2 SYGVKD. The TCR comes from a woman between 25 and 40 years old with alopecia areata. Some clones in this sample may be carry-over from other donors' samples. This chain links TRBV10-3 with TRBJ1-6; D ambiguous. The sequences come from whole blood, collected in connection with sensitization to the hapten diphenylcyclopropenone (DPC). The CDR3 loop reads CAIQQVGFQSPLHF. The CDR3 DNA is TGTGCCATCCAGCAGGTCGGTTTCCAGTCACCCCTCCACTTT.